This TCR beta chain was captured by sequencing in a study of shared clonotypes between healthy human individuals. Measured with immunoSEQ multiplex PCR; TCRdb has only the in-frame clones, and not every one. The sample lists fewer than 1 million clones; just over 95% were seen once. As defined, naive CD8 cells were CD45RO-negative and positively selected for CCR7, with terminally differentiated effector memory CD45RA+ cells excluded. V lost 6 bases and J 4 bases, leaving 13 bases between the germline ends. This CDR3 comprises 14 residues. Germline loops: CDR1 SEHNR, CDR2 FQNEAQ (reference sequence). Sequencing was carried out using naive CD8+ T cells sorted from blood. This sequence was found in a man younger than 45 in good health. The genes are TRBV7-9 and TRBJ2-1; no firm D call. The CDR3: CASSFLEEYNEQFF. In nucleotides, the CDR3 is TGTGCCAGCAGTTTTCTAGAGGAATACAATGAGCAGTTCTTC.